The 2 T cell receptor beta chains in this list originate from one sample, sequenced in a study of post-analysis software for immune sequencing data. Regarding the study as a whole: Patients carried five TRBV segments more frequently than controls did, and TRBV5-6, TRBV5-1 and TRBV20-1 were among them.

Unique molecular identifiers were carried by the TCR beta cDNA libraries. TCRdb re-called the PCR reads with MiXCR, one entry per CDR3 protein. The data contain hundreds of thousands of distinct CDR3 sequences, roughly 40% of them singletons. No antigen has been identified for these receptors. Sequencing input: blood. These receptors all come from a girl aged 2 to 9 with multiple sclerosis.

The gene calls are TRBV12-3 or TRBV12-4 and TRBJ2-7; maybe TRBD1 (6 bases). CDR3 length equals 15 residues. Trimming took 5 bases from V and 3 from J, leaving 17 bases between them. The CDR3 coding sequence is TGTGCCAGCAGTCCAAGGGGCGCAGGGGACTACGAGCAGTACTTC. This codes for CASSPRGAGDYEQYF.

Many counts were recorded for this clonotype. V usage is TRBV12-3 or TRBV12-4 and J usage is TRBJ2-5, with 10 nucleotides matching TRBD2. There are 17 residues in the CDR3. Germline trimming cut 3 bases from V and 0 bases from J; bases unmatched to any gene: 7. The CDR3 bases are TGTGCCAGCAGTTTTGGGAGCGGGAGGGCTTACCAAGAGACCCAGTACTTC. This sequence encodes CASSFGSGRAYQETQYF.